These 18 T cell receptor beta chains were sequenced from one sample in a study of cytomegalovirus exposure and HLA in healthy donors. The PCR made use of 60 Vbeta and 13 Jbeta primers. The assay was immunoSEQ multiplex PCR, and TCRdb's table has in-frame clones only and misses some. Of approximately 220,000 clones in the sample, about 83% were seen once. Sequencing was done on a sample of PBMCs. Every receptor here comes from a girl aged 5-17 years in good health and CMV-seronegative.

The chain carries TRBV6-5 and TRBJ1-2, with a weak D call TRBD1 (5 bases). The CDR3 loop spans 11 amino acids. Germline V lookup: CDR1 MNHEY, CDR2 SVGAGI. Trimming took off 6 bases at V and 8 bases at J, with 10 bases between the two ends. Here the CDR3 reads CASSSGYGYTF. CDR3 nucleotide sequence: TGTGCCAGCAGCTCAGGGTACGGCTACACCTTC.

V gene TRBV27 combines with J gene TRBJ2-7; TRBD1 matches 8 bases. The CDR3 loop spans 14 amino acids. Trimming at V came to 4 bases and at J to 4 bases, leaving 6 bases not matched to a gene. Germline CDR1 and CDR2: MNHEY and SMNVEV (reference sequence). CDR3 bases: TGTGCCAGCAGTTACAGGGGGACGACGTACGAGCAGTACTTC. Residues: CASSYRGTTYEQYF.

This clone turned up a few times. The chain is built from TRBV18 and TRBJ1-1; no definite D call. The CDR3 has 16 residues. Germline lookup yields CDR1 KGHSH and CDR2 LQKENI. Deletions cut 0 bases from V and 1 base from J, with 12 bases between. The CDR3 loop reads CASSPPLGLRNTEAFF. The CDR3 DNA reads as TGTGCCAGCTCACCACCACTTGGGCTGAGGAACACTGAAGCTTTCTTT.

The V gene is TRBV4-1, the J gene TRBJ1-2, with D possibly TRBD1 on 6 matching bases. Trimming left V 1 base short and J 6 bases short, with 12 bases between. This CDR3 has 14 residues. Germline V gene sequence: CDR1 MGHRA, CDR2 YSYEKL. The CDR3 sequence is CASSQVAPGDGYTF. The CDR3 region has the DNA TGCGCCAGCAGCCAAGTGGCACCAGGGGATGGCTACACCTTC.

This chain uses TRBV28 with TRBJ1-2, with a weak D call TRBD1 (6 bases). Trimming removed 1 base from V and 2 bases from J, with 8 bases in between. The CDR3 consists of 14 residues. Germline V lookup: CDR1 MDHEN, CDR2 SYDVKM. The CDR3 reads CASSLFTGNYGYTF. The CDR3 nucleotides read TGTGCCAGCAGTTTATTCACAGGGAACTATGGCTACACCTTC.

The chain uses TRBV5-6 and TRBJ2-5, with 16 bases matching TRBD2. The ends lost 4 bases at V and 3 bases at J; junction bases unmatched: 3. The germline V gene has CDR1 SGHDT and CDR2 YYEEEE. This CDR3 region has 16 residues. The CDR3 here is CASSPGLAGGEETQYF. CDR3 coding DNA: TGTGCCAGCAGCCCGGGACTAGCGGGGGGGGAAGAGACCCAGTACTTC.

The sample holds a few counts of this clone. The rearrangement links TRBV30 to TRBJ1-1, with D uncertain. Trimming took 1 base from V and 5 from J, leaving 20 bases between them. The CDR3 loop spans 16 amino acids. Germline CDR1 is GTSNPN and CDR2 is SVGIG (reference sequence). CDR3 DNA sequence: TGTGCCTGGAGTGGAGGGTTAGATCACGGAAGGACTGAAGCTTTCTTT. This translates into CAWSGGLDHGRTEAFF. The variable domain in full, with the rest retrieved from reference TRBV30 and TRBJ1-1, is SQTIHQWPATLVQPVGSPLSLECTVEGTSNPNLYWYRQAAGRGLQLLFYSVGIGQISSEVPQNLSASRPQDRQFILSSKKLLLSDSGFYLCAWSGGLDHGRTEAFFGQGTRLTVV.

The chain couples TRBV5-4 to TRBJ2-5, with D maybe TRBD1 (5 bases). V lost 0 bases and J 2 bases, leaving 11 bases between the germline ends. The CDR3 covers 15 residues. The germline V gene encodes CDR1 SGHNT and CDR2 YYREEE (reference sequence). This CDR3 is CASSLAGDRQETQYF. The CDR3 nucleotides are TGTGCCAGCAGCTTGGCCGGAGACAGACAAGAGACCCAGTACTTC. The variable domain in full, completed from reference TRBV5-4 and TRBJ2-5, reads ETGVTQSPTHLIKTRGQQVTLRCSSQSGHNTVSWYQQALGQGPQFIFQYYREEENGRGNFPPRFSGLQFPNYSSELNVNALELDDSALYLCASSLAGDRQETQYFGPGTRLLVL.

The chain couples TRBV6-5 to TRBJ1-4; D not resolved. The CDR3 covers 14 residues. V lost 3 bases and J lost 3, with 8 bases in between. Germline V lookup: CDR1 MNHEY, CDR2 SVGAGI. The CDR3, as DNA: TGTGCCAGCAGTTATCAGGCCGCTAATGAAAAACTGTTTTTT. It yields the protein CASSYQAANEKLFF.

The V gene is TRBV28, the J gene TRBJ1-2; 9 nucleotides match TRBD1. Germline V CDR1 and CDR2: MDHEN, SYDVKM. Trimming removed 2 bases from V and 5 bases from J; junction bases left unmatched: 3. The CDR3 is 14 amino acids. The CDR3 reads CASSLTGGFYGYTF. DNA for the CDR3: TGTGCCAGCAGTTTAACAGGGGGCTTTTATGGCTACACCTTC.

CDR3 residues: CASSLDRGFSWSYEQYF. In DNA, the CDR3 is TGTGCCAGCAGCTTGGACAGGGGTTTTAGTTGGTCCTACGAGCAGTACTTC. The chain links TRBV5-6 to TRBJ2-5, with 7 nucleotides matching TRBD1. The J call may be mistaken, given a closer DNA end match to TRBJ2-7. CDR1 and CDR2 from the germline V gene are SGHDT and YYEEEE. The CDR3 length is 17 residues.

CDR3 DNA sequence: TGCGCCAGCAGCCACGGGTCCGGCAAAAACATTCAGTACTTC. Residues: CASSHGSGKNIQYF. V and J are TRBV4-1 and TRBJ2-4; no firm D call. The CDR3 sequence is 14 residues long. CDR1 is MGHRA, CDR2 YSYEKL, per germline. Trimming shortened V by 3 bases and J by 3 bases, and 9 bases separated the two germline ends.

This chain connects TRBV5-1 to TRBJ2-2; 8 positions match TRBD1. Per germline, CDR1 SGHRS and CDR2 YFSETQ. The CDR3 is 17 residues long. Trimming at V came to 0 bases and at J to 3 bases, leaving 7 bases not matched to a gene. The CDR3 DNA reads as TGCGCCAGCAGCTTGGCGGCAGGGGGCGAATACACCGGGGAGCTGTTTTTT. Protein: CASSLAAGGEYTGELFF.

This chain's CDR3 is CASVTGLYEQYF. The CDR3 bases are TGTGCCAGCGTGACAGGACTCTACGAGCAGTACTTC. The rearrangement joins TRBV6-1 to TRBJ2-7, with D tentatively TRBD1 (6 bases). The length of the CDR3 is 12 residues. CDR1 and CDR2 from the germline V gene are MNHNS and SASEGT. Trimming took 8 bases from V and 3 from J, leaving 11 bases between them.

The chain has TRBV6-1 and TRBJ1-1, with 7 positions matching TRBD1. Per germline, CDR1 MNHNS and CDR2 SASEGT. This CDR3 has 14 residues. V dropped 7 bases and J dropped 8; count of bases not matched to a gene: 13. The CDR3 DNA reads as TGTGCCAGCAAACAGGGGATGGGGCGTATCGAAGCTTTCTTT. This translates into CASKQGMGRIEAFF.

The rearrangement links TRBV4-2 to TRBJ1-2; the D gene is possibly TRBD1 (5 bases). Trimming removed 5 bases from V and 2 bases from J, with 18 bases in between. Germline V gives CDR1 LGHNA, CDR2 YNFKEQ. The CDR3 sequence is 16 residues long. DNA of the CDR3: TGTGCCAGCAGCAAAGGATATCGACAGACCAACTATGGCTACACCTTC. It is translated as CASSKGYRQTNYGYTF.

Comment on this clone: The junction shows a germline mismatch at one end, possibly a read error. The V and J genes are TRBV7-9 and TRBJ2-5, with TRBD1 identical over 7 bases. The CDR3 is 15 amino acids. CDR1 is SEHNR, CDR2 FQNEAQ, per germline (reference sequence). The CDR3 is CSSSSGQALLETQYF. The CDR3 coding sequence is TGTTCCAGCAGCTCAGGACAGGCTCTGCTTGAGACCCAGTACTTC. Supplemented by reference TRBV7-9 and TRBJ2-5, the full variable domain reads DTGVSQNPRHKITKRGQNVTFRCDPISEHNRLYWYRQTLGQGPEFLTYFQNEAQLEKSRLLSDRFSAERPKGSFSTLEIQRTEQGDSAMYLCSSSSGQALLETQYFGPGTRLLVL.

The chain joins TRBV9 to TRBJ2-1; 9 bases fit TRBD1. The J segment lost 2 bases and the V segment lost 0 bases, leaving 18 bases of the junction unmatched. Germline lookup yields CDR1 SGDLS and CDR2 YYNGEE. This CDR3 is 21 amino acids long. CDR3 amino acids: CASSVGEYWDRVAITYNEQFF. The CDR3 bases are TGTGCCAGCAGCGTAGGGGAATACTGGGACAGGGTAGCGATTACCTACAATGAGCAGTTCTTC.